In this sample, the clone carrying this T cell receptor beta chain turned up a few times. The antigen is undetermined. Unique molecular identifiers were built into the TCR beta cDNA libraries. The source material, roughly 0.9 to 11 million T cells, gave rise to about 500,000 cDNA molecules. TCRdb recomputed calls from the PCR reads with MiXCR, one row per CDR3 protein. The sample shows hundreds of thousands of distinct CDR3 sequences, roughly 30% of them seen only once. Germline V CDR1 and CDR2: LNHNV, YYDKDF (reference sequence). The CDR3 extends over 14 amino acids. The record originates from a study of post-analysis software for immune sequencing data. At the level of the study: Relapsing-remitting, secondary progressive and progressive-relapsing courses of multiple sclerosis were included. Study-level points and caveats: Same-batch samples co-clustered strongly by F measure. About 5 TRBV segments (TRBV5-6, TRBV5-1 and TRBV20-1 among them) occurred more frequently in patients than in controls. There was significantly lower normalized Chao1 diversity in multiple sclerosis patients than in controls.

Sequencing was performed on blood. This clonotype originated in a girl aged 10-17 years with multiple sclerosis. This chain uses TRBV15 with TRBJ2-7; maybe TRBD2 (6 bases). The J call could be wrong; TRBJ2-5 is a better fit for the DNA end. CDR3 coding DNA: TGTGCCACCAGCAGAGGCCAGGGAGGCGTGACCCAGTACTTC. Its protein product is CATSRGQGGVTQYF.